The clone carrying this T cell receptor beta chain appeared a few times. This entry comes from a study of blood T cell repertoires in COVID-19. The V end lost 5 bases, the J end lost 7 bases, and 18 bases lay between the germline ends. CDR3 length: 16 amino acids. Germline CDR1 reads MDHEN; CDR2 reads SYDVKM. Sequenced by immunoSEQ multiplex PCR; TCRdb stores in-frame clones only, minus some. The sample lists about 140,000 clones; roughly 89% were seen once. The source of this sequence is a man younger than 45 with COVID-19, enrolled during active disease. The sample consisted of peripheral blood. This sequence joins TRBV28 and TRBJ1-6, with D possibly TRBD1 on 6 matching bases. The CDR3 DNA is TGTGCCAGCAGTCTCCCCCAACAGGGACTAAATTCACCCCTCCACTTT. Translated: CASSLPQQGLNSPLHF.